This TCR beta chain is drawn from a study of T cells in pancreatic ductal adenocarcinoma listed by TCRdb under 2017. Background on the whole study: To learn about the adaptive T-cell response arising naturally, investigators profiled where tumor-infiltrating CD8+ T cells, together with suppressive cells, were located within resected pancreatic ductal adenocarcinoma, how abundant they were, and what qualities they showed.

Beyond this particular receptor, the publication reports: Comparisons of clonality between tumor and blood may be biased because tumors are enriched in CD45RO+ effector T cells rather than naive T cells, which biases the comparison toward lower diversity. Compared with tumor samples, blood samples had more total productive templates and roughly 8-fold more unique clonotypes. T-cell clonality showed no significant difference between tumor and blood, with a mean clonality of around 0.12 in tumors and 0.072 in blood. Because inoperable disease is present at presentation in most pancreatic cancer patients, the resected cohort was biased toward the minority with early-stage disease.

V gives up 2 bases and J gives up 2 bases, and the segment between their germline ends measures 12 bases. The CDR3 starts with the cysteine, ends with the phenylalanine, and has 15 residues. CDR3 DNA only is kept here, 45 bases in frame from base 1. The germline V gene yields MNHEY for CDR1 and SVGAGI for CDR2. TCR beta CDR3 regions were amplified from genomic DNA using the immunoSEQ hsTCRB kit. An Illumina HiSeq system was used for high-throughput TRB CDR3 sequencing. Turning to the authors' computational methods: The immunoSEQ software was used to analyze sequencing reads, and nonproductive sequences containing premature stops or frame-shifts were removed. Clonality of the repertoire was calculated as one minus Shannon entropy normalized by log2 of the number of unique productive sequences. The immuneACCESS repertoire file appears here via TCRdb, limited to in-frame rearrangements. These files lack a portion of the clones; in checked studies, under half of the deficit traces to unresolved V genes, and the cause of the others is not known. The V and J calls and clone size were taken over from that table, and D and trimming were inferred from the DNA. The sample yields roughly 100,000 clones; 90% to 95% were counted once. Together, the top ten hold roughly 3.1% of the sample.

With regard to this clone: Its antigen remains unidentified. No much larger clonotype is one base removed from it; base qualities were not supplied.

Selected pancreatic ductal adenocarcinoma patients had undergone surgery without neoadjuvant therapy. Peripheral blood was collected in heparin tubes, from which PBMCs were isolated by histopaque density gradient and cryopreserved in roughly 10% DMSO. The DNeasy Blood and Tissue Kit, with Proteinase K and RNase treatment, was used to extract genomic DNA from about 7 PBMC specimens and fewer than 10 flash-frozen tumor specimens. What was sequenced was PBMCs. This chain joins TRBV6-5 to TRBJ2-5, and the D gene may be TRBD1, 6 bases matching. This clonotype originated in a human donor with pancreatic ductal adenocarcinoma. CDR3 protein: CASSYGRDIQETQYF. The DNA sequence is given as TGTGCCAGCAGTTACGGCCGGGACATTCAAGAGACCCAGTACTTC.